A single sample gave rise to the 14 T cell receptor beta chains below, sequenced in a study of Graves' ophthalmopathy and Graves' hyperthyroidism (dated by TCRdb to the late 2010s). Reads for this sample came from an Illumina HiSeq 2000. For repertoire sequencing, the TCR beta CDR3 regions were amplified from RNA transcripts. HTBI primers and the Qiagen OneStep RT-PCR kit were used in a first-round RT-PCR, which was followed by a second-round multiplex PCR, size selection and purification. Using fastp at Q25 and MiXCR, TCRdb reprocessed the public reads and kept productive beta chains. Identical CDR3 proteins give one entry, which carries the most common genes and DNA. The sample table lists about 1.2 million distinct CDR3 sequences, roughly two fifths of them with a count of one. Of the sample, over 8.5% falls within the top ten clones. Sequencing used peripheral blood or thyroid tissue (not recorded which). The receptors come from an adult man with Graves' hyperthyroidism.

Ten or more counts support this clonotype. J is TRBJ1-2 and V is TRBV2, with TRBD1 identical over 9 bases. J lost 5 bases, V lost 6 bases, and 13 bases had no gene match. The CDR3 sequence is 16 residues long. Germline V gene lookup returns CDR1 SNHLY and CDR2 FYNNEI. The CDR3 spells CASRADRGSLVYGYTF. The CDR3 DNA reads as TGTGCCAGCAGGGCGGACAGGGGATCCTTGGTATATGGCTACACCTTC.

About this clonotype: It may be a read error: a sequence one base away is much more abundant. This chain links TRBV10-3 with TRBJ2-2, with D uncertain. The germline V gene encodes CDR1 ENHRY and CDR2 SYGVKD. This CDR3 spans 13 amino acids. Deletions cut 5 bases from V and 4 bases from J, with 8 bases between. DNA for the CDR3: TGTGCCATCAGTTACGGCACCACCGGGGAGCTGTTTTTT. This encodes CAISYGTTGELFF.

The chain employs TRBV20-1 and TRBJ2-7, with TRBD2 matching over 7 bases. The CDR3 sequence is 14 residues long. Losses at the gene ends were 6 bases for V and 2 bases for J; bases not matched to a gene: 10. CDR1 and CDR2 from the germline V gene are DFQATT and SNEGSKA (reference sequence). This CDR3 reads CSAPNPGTTYEQYF. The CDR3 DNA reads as TGCAGTGCGCCAAACCCGGGGACTACCTACGAGCAGTACTTC.

The CDR3 sequence: CASSHTTGRSYEQYF. The CDR3 DNA sequence: TGCGCCAGCAGCCACACCACAGGTCGCTCCTACGAGCAGTACTTC. V gene TRBV4-3 combines with J gene TRBJ2-7; a weak D match, TRBD1 (5 bases). V dropped 3 bases and J dropped 0 bases, with 12 bases sitting between them. Germline V CDR1 and CDR2: LGHNA, YSLEER. The CDR3 length is 15 residues.

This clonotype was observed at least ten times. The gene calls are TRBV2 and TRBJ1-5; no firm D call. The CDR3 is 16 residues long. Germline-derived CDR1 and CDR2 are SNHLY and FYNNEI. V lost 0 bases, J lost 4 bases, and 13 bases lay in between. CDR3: CASSEAIRTENQPQHF. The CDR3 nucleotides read TGTGCCAGCAGTGAAGCGATCCGGACCGAAAATCAGCCCCAGCATTTT.

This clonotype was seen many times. The CDR3 sequence: CASSIRQGGNQPQHF. The CDR3 coding sequence is TGTGCCAGTAGTATCCGACAGGGTGGAAATCAGCCCCAGCATTTT. The chain has TRBV19 and TRBJ1-5; 7 nucleotides line up with TRBD1. V lost 3 bases to trimming and J lost 4 bases; unmatched junction nucleotides: 6. This CDR3 is built from 15 residues. Germline CDR1 LNHDA, CDR2 SQIVND (reference sequence).

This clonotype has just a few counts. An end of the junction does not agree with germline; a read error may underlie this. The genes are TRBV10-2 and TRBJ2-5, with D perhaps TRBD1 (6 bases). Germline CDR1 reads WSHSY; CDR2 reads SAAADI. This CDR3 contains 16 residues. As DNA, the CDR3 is TGTGCCAGCAGCGACAACGAACAGGGAAACCAAGAGACCCAGTACTTC. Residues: CASSDNEQGNQETQYF.

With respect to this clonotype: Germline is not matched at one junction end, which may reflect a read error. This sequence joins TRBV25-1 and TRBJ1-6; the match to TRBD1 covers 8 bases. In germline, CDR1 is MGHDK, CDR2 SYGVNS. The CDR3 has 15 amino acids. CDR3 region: CACSAYGQGDSPLHF. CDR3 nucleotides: TGTGCCTGCAGTGCTTATGGACAGGGTGATTCACCCCTCCACTTT.

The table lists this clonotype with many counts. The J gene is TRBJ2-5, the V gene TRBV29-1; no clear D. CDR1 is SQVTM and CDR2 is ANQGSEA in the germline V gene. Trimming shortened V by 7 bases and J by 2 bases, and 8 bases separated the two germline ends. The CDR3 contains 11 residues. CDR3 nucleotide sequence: TGCAGCGGGGCAGCGCAAGAGACCCAGTACTTC. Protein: CSGAAQETQYF.

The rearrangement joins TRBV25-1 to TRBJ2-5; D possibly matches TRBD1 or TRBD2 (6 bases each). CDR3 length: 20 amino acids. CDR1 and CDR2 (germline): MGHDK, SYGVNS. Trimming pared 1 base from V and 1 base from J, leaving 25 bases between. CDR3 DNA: TGTGCCAGCAGTGAATCTAGGGGGGCTACCCGGGATTGGGGCCAAGAGACCCAGTACTTC. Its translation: CASSESRGATRDWGQETQYF.

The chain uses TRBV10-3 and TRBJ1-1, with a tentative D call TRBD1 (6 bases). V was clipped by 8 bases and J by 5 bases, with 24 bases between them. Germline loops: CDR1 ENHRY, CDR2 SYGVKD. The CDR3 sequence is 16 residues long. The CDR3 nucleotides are TGTGCCATCGCCCTTCAAAGGACGGCCGGACAGACTGAAGCTTTCTTT. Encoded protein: CAIALQRTAGQTEAFF.

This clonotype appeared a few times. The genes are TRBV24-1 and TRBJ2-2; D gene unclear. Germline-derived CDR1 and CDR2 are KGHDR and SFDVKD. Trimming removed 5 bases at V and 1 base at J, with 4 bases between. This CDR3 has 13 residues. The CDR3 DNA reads TGTGCCACCAGTGCTCAGAACACCGGGGAGCTGTTTTTT. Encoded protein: CATSAQNTGELFF.

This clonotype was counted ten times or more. The CDR3, as DNA: TGTGCCACCAGCAGAGATCAGGGGCCCGGGGAGCTGTTTTTT. It yields the protein CATSRDQGPGELFF. The V gene is TRBV15, the J gene TRBJ2-2; tentative D call: TRBD1 (6 bases). V gave up 0 bases and J gave up 6 bases, with 8 bases separating them. This CDR3 region has 14 residues. Germline V gene data show CDR1 as LNHNV and CDR2 as YYDKDF (reference sequence).

DNA of the CDR3: TGTGCCAGCAGTACGGGGTACGCGGGTCAGCCCCAGCATTTT. Translated, it gives CASSTGYAGQPQHF. This chain joins TRBV6-6 and TRBJ1-5; unclear D gene. CDR1 MNHNY and CDR2 SVGAGI come from the germline V gene (reference sequence). Deletions cut 5 bases from V and 6 bases from J, with 14 bases between. This CDR3 is built from 14 residues.